The rows below give T cell receptor beta chains drawn from one sample of a study of circulating CD8 cells and anti-PD-1 response in melanoma. TCRdb re-analysed the reads in MiXCR, keeping a single row per CDR3 protein. The top ten clones hold under 3% of a sample with 2,000 to 2,500 distinct CDR3 sequences, around 6.7% of them seen once. The specimen comprised CD8+ T cells from PBMCs, sampled at baseline or after one month of anti-PD-1 therapy (not recorded which). Receptors originate from a human donor with melanoma. Each CDR3 is given with its conserved first and last residue. The D gene is left open where the match is weak. Not all rows give a size; the values are once, few, many and, for expanded clones, a class.

V	size	J	D	DNA	CDR3
TRBV20-1	medium-sized	TRBJ2-7	NA	TGCAGTGCTAGAGATGGGCAGACCTACGAGCAGTACTTC	CSARDGQTYEQYF
TRBV4-2	medium-sized	TRBJ2-7	NA	TGTGCCAGCAGCCAAGATTCCGGGGAAGACATCGAGCAGTACTTC	CASSQDSGEDIEQYF
TRBV28	medium-sized	TRBJ2-7	NA	TGTGCCAGCAGTTTAACGGGGGAAGGGGAGCAGTACTTC	CASSLTGEGEQYF
TRBV15	medium-sized	TRBJ2-5	NA	TGTGCCACCAGCAGAGAGGGTATTCTGGAGACCCAGTACTTC	CATSREGILETQYF
TRBV5-4	large	TRBJ2-2	NA	TGTGCCAGCAGCTTGAAGCAGGCCGGGGAGCTGTTTTTT	CASSLKQAGELFF
TRBV2	medium-sized	TRBJ2-7	NA	TGTGCCAGCAGGGACGGGAGACTCTACGAGCAGTACTTC	CASRDGRLYEQYF
TRBV28	large	TRBJ1-2	NA	TGTGCCAGCAGTTCCCATCGGCAGGACGGCTACACCTTC	CASSSHRQDGYTF
TRBV14	medium-sized	TRBJ2-3	NA	TGTGCCACCTCCCCGGAAGATACGCAGTATTTT	CATSPEDTQYF
TRBV29-1	medium-sized	TRBJ1-2	NA	TGCAGCGTTTCTGGAGGGGGACAAGGCTACACCTTC	CSVSGGGQGYTF
TRBV27	medium-sized	TRBJ1-6	NA	TGTGCCACCCTAGCGGCAGGGGCAAATTCACCCCTCCACTTT	CATLAAGANSPLHF
TRBV28	medium-sized	TRBJ1-2	TRBD1	TGTGCCAGCAGTTCCGGGACAGTCTCTTTCTATGGCTACACCTTC	CASSSGTVSFYGYTF
TRBV19	NA	TRBJ1-1	TRBD1	TGTGCCAGTAGTAACCCGACAGGGAACCCCGTTAACACTGAAGCTTTCTTT	CASSNPTGNPVNTEAFF
TRBV28	medium-sized	TRBJ1-2	TRBD1	TGTGCCAGCAGTTTAATAGTGGACAGGGAAAAAGGCTACACCTTC	CASSLIVDREKGYTF
TRBV19	large	TRBJ1-1	TRBD1	TGTGCCAGTACCTTTCCCACAGGGGTTAGCACTGAAGCTTTCTTT	CASTFPTGVSTEAFF